This T cell receptor beta chain was identified during a study of blood T cells in healthy people across ages (dated by TCRdb to about 2015). About the study as a whole: In model experiments, template switching captured about one uniquely barcoded TCR beta cDNA molecule for every two T cells. To avoid experimental bias, donors of different ages were randomly spread across the sequencing lanes. The donors were divided into four age groups: young (average around 16 years), middle-aged (about 39), aged (around 59) and long-lived (82). Two additional independent replicas of 1 million unique cDNA reads from the same blood draw were analyzed for two donors (one aged 18 to 29 and one aged 80 or older). To track age-related changes in TCR beta repertoire diversity, the study relied on deep sequencing normalized with unique cDNA molecular identifiers.

Library preparation used 5' RACE. The listed sequencing device is Illumina HiSeq 2500. A second PCR of 7 to 11 cycles was performed with a sample-barcoded 5' primer and a J-beta primer mix. Each TCR beta cDNA molecule received a unique molecular identifier from a template-switch 5' adaptor carrying 12 random nucleotides. At least 2.5 million CDR3-containing paired-end reads were obtained from each sample. All of the RNA was converted into first-strand cDNA using the Mint cDNA synthesis kit, with a TRBC-specific oligonucleotide serving as the primer. After uracil-DNA glycosylase treatment, a first 18-cycle PCR used universal primers M1SS and BC2_uni_R on all cDNA. From the authors' description of their analysis: Normalization of each sample was performed by random selection of 1 million high-quality reads, each carrying a distinct molecular identifier. Instead of being binned into consensus sequences, reads that shared molecular identifiers were thrown out. CDR3 identification, clonotype clustering and error correction used MiTCR with a Q25 quality threshold and the strictest error-elimination algorithm. Lower-bound total TCR beta diversity was estimated with a nonparametric unseen species model using Euler transformation. The public sequencing data were trimmed at Q25 with fastp and processed into clonotypes with MiXCR by TCRdb, which kept only in-frame beta chains. Every distinct CDR3 protein forms one entry, paired with its most common genes and DNA. The V and J calls were determined by TCRdb, not by the authors. Within this sample are 850,000 to 1,300,000 distinct CDR3 sequences, with less than 50% of them counted one time only. The top ten clones comprise approximately 20% of the sample.

With respect to this clonotype: No antigen is known for it. No base quality values were provided; no much bigger clone lies one nucleotide off.

V lost 0 bases and J lost 2 bases; the stretch between them is 11 bases long. CDR1 and CDR2 were assigned from the germline V gene (reference sequence) as GTSNPN and SVGIG. The CDR3 spans 14 residues, from the cysteine through the phenylalanine. Of the read, only the CDR3 DNA is kept; its 42 bases are in frame from base 1. The donors were roughly 38 Caucasian individuals from Russia, aged roughly 6 to 100 years, who were systemically healthy. Each donor gave ten milliliters of peripheral blood, drawn into EDTA-treated Vacutainer tubes. Ficoll-Paque density-gradient centrifugation was used to isolate PBMCs, with at least 6 million per sample. Trizol reagent was used to extract total RNA from PBMCs, with at least 6 micrograms per sample. The percentages of naive CD45RAhigh/CD27high T cells were determined by flow cytometry on a PBMC aliquot from every donor. Study-wide findings and limitations: Compared with the aged group, more naive CD4+ T cells, fewer expanded clones and increased TCR diversity were shown by the long-lived group, suggesting age selection. Because profiling used bulk unsorted PBMCs, naive and antigen-experienced compartments could not be compared conclusively. As age increased, observed TCR beta diversity per million T cells dropped in a roughly linear way, and a significant reduction was already evident by age about 40. Observed TCR beta diversity correlated strongly with the percentage of naive T cells measured by flow cytometry. Because the CMV infection status of the donors was unknown, age-related changes in expanded clonotypes may potentially have been confounded. Total diversity estimates from one million sequenced T cells were considered lower bounds and underestimates.

The receptor's source is a woman aged 60-70 years in good health. Sample: blood. The V and J segments used are TRBV30 and TRBJ2-7, with the D gene uncertain. The DNA sequence is as follows: TGTGCCTGGAGTGTACAAGGGAAGGCCTACGAGCAGTACTTC. This gives the protein CAWSVQGKAYEQYF.